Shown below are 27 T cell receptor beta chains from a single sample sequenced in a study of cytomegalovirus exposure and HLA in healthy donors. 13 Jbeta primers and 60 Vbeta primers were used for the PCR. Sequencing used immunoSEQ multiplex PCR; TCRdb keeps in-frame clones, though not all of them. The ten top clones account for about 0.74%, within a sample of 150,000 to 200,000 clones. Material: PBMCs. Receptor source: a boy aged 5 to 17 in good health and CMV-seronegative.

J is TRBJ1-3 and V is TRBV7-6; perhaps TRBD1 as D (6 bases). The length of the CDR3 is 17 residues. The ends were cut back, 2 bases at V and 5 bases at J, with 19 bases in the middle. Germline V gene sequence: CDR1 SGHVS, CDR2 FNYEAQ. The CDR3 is CASSLRSGGRNRNTIYF. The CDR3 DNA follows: TGTGCCAGCAGCTTAAGGTCCGGGGGGCGCAACAGAAACACCATATATTTT.

In nucleotides, the CDR3 is TGTGCCAGCAGCTTAATGTCCTCGGCGGGGGGCGAGCAGTTCTTC. As protein: CASSLMSSAGGEQFF. This sequence joins TRBV7-2 and TRBJ2-1, with 8 bases aligning to TRBD2. Germline assignment: CDR1 SGHTA and CDR2 FQGNSA. J lost 10 bases, V lost 2 bases, and 10 bases had no gene match. This CDR3 is built from 15 residues.

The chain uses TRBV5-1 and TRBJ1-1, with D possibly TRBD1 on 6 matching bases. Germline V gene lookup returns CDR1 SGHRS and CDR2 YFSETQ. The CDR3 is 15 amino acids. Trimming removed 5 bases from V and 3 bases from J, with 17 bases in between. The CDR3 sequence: CASRFETGYDTEAFF. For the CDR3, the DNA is TGCGCCAGCAGATTTGAGACAGGCTACGACACTGAAGCTTTCTTT.

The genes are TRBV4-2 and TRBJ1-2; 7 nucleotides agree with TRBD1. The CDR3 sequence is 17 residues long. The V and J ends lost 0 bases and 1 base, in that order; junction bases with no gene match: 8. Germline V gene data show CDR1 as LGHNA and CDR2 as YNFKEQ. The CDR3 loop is CASSQDVGDRINYGYTF. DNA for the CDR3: TGTGCCAGCAGCCAAGATGTAGGGGACAGAATTAACTATGGCTACACCTTC.

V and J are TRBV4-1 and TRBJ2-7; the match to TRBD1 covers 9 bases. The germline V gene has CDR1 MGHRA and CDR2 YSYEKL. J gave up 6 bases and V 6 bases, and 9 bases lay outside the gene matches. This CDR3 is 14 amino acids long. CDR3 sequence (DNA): TGCGCCAGCAGGAAACCGGGACAGGGATCCGAGCAGTACTTC. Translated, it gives CASRKPGQGSEQYF.

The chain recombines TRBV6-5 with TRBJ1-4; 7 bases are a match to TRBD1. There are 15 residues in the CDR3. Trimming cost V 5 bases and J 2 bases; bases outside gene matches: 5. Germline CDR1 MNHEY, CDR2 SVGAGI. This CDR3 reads CASSMTGSTNEKLFF. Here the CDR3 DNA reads TGTGCCAGCAGTATGACAGGGTCCACTAATGAAAAACTGTTTTTT.

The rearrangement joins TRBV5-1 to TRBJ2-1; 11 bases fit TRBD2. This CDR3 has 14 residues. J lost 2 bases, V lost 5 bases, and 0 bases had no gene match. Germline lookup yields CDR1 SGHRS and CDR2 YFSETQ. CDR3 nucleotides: TGCGCCAGCAGTAGCGGGGGGGCCTACAATGAGCAGTTCTTC. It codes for CASSSGGAYNEQFF.

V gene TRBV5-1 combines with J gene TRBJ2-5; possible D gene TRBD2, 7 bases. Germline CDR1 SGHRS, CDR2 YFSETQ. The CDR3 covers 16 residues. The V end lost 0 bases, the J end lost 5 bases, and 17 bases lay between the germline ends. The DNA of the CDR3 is TGCGCCAGCAGCTTGGCCATAGGGGGGGCCTGGGAGACCCAGTACTTC. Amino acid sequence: CASSLAIGGAWETQYF.

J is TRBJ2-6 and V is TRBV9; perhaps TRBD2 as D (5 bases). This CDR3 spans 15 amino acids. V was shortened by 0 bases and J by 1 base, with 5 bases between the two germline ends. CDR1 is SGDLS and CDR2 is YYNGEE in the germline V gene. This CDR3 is CASSVAGSGANVLTF. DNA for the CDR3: TGTGCCAGCAGCGTAGCGGGGTCTGGGGCCAACGTCCTGACTTTC.

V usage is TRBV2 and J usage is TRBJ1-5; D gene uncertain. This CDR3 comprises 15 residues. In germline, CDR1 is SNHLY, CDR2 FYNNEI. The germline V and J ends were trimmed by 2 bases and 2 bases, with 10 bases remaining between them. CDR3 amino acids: CASSESPTGNQPQHF. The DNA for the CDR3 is TGTGCCAGCAGTGAAAGCCCAACGGGCAATCAGCCCCAGCATTTT.

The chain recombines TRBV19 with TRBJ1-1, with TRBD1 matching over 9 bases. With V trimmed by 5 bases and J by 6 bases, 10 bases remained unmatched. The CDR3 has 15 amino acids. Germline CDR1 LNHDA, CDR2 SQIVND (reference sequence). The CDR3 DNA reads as TGTGCCAGTAGTCCCATTAAGACAGGGGGACCTGAAGCTTTCTTT. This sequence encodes CASSPIKTGGPEAFF. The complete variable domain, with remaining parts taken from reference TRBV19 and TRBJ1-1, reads DGGITQSPKYLFRKEGQNVTLSCEQNLNHDAMYWYRQDPGQGLRLIYYSQIVNDFQKGDIAEGYSVSREKKESFPLTVTSAQKNPTAFYLCASSPIKTGGPEAFFGQGTRLTVV.

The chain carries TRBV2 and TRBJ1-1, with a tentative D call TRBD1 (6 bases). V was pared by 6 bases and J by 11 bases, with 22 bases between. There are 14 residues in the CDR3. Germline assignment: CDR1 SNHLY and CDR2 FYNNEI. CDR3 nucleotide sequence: TGTGCCAGCAGCGGAGTAATCACCACAGGGAAGGCTTTCTTT. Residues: CASSGVITTGKAFF.

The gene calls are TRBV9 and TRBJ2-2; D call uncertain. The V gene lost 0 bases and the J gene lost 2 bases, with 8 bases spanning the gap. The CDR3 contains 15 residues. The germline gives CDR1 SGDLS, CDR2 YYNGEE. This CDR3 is CASSVATANTGELFF. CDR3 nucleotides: TGTGCCAGCAGCGTAGCTACAGCTAACACCGGGGAGCTGTTTTTT.

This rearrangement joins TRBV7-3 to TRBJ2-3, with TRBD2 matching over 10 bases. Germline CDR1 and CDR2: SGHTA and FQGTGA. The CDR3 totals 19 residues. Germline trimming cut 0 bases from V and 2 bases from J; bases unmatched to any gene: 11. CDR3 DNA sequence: TGTGCCAGCAGCTTAACGGGTGTGCAAGCGGGGGGGTCCACAGATACGCAGTATTTT. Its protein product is CASSLTGVQAGGSTDTQYF.

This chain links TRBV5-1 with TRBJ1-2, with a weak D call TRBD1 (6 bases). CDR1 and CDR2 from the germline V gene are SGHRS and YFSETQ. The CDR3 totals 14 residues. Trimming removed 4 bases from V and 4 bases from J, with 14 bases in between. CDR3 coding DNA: TGCGCCAGCAGCCCGGGGGGGGCGGCCTATGGCTACACCTTC. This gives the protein CASSPGGAAYGYTF.

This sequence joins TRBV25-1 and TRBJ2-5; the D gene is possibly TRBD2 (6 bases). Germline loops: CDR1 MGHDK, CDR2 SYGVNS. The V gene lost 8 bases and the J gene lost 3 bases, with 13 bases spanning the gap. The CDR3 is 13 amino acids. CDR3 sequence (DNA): TGTGCCAGCTACGAGGGAGGCAAAGAGACCCAGTACTTC. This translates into CASYEGGKETQYF.

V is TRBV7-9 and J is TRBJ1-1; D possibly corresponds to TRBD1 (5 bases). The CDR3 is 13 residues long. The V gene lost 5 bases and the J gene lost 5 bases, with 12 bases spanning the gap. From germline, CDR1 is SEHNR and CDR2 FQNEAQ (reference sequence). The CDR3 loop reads CASSPWGGTEAFF. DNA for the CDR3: TGTGCCAGCAGCCCATGGGGGGGGACTGAAGCTTTCTTT.

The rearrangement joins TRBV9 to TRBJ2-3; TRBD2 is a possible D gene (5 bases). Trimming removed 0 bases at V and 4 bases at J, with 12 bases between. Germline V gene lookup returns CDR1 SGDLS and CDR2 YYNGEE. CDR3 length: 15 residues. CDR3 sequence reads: CASSVEGSLPDTQYF. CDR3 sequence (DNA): TGTGCCAGCAGCGTAGAAGGGAGCTTACCAGATACGCAGTATTTT.

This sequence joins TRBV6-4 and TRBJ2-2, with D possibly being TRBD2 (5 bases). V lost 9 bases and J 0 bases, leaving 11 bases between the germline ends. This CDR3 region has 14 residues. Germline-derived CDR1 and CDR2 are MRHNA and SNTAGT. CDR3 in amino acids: CASGTGSNTGELFF. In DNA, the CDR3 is TGTGCCAGTGGTACGGGGTCGAACACCGGGGAGCTGTTTTTT.

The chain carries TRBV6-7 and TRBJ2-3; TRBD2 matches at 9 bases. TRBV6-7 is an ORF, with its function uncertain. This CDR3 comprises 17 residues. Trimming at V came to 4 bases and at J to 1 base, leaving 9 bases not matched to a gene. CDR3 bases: TGTGCCAGCAGTTCCTTGCGGGGGGGAGAAGGCACAGATACGCAGTATTTT. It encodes CASSSLRGGEGTDTQYF.

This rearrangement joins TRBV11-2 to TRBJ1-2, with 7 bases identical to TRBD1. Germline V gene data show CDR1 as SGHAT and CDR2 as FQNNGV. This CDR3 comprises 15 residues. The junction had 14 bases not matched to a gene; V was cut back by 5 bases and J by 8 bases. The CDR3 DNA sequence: TGTGCCAGCAGCCCCACTTCCGGACAGGCCTTAGGCTACACCTTC. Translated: CASSPTSGQALGYTF.

The CDR3 coding sequence is TGTGCCTGGAGTGTGCAGGGGGGATCTGGGGCCAACGTCCTGACTTTC. Protein sequence: CAWSVQGGSGANVLTF. The gene calls are TRBV30 and TRBJ2-6, with D tentatively TRBD1 (7 bases). CDR1 GTSNPN and CDR2 SVGIG come from the germline V gene (reference sequence). The germline V and J ends were trimmed by 0 bases and 1 base, with 10 bases remaining between them. CDR3 length: 16 residues. Variable domain in full (rest from reference TRBV30 and TRBJ2-6): SQTIHQWPATLVQPVGSPLSLECTVEGTSNPNLYWYRQAAGRGLQLLFYSVGIGQISSEVPQNLSASRPQDRQFILSSKKLLLSDSGFYLCAWSVQGGSGANVLTFGAGSRLTVL.

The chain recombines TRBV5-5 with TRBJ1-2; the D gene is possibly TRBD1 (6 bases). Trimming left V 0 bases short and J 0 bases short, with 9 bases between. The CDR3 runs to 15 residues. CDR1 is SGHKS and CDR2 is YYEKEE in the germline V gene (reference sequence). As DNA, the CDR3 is TGTGCCAGCAGCTTGGAAGGGACACCTAACTATGGCTACACCTTC. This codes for CASSLEGTPNYGYTF.

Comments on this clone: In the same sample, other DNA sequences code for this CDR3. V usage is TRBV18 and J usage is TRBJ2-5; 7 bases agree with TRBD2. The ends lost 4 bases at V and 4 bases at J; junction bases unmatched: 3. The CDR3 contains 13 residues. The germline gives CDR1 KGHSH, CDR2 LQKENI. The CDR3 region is CASSLSGGETQYF. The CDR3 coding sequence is TGTGCCAGCTCACTTTCGGGGGGAGAGACCCAGTACTTC.

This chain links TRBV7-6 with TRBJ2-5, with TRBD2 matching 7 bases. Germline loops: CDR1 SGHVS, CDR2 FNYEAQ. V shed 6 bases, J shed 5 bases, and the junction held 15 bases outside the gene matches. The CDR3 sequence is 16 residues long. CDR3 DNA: TGTGCCAGCAGAAACCCCTGGGAGGGACGGCGGGAGACCCAGTACTTC. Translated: CASRNPWEGRRETQYF.

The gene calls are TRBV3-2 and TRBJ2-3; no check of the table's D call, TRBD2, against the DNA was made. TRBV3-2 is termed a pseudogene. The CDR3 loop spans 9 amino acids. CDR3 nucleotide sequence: TGTGCCTGCCGCGTGACGCAGTATTTT. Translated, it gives CACRVTQYF.

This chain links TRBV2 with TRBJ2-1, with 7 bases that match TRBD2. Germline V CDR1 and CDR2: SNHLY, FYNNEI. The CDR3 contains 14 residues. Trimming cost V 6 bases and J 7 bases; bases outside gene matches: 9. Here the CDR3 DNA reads TGTGCCAGCAGCCGCCGACTAGCCCTAAATGAGCAGTTCTTC. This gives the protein CASSRRLALNEQFF.